Given below is one T cell receptor beta chain in context. Its cognate antigen is unknown. TCRdb's copy holds only in-frame clones and misses some; the assay was immunoSEQ multiplex PCR. The sample records approximately 110,000 clones, roughly 90% being singletons. The data derive from a study of T cell responses to AZD1222 COVID-19 vaccine. Study outcomes and limitations: An increase in Spike-specific TCR breadth and depth was observed after two AZD1222 doses.

Looked up from germline, CDR1 is SGHAT and CDR2 is FQNNGV. The ends lost 5 bases at V and 3 bases at J; junction bases unmatched: 9. The CDR3 has 18 amino acids. The chain couples TRBV11-2 to TRBJ2-6; TRBD1 agrees at 11 bases. This TCR derives from an adult in good health. Sequencing was performed on peripheral blood, taken on day 0 of AZD1222 vaccination. DNA of the CDR3: TGTGCCAGCAGCCACCTGGGACAGGGGGAGGGTGGGGCCAACGTCCTGACTTTC. Its translation is CASSHLGQGEGGANVLTF.